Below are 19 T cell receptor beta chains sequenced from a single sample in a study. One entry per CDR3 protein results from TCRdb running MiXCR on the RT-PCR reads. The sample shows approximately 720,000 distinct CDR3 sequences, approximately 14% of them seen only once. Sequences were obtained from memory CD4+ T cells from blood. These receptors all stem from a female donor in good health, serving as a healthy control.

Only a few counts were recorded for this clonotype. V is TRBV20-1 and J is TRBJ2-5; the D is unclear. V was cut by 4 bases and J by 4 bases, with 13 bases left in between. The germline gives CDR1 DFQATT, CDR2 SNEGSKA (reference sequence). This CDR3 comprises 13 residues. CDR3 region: CSANSPSRETQYF. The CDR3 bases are TGCAGTGCTAACAGCCCCTCCCGAGAGACCCAGTACTTC.

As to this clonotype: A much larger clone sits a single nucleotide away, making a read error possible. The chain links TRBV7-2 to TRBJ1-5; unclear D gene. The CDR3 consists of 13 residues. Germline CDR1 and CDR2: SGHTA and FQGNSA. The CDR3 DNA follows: TGTGCCAGCAGCTTGACGTACAATAAGCCCCAGCATTTT. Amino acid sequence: CASSLTYNKPQHF.

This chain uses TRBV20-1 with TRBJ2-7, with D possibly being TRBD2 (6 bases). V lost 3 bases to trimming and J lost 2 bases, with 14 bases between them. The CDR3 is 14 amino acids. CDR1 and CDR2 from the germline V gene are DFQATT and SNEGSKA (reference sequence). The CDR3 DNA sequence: TGCAGTGCTAGGCGACTAGGCGGACCCTACGAGCAGTACTTC. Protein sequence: CSARRLGGPYEQYF.

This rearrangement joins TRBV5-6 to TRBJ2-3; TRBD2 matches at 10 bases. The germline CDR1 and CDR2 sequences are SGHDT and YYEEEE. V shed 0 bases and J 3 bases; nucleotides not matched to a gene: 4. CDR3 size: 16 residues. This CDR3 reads CASSLVLAGVTDTQYF. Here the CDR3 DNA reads TGTGCCAGCAGCTTGGTCCTAGCGGGAGTAACAGATACGCAGTATTTT.

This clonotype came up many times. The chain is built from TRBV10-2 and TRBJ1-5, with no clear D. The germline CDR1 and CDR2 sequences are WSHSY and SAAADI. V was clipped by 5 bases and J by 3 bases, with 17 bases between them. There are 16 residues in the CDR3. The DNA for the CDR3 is TGCGCCAGCAGTCAACAATCTCAGTTATCCAATCAGCCCCAGCATTTT. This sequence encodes CASSQQSQLSNQPQHF.

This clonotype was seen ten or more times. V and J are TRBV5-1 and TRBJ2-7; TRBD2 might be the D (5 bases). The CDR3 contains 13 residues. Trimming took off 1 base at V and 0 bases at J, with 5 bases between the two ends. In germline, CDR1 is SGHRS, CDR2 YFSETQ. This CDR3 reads CASSLTSSYEQYF. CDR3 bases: TGCGCCAGCAGCTTGACTAGCTCCTACGAGCAGTACTTC. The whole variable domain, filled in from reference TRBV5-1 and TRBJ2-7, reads KAGVTQTPRYLIKTRGQQVTLSCSPISGHRSVSWYQQTPGQGLQFLFEYFSETQRNKGNFPGRFSGRQFSNSRSEMNVSTLELGDSALYLCASSLTSSYEQYFGPGTRLTVT.

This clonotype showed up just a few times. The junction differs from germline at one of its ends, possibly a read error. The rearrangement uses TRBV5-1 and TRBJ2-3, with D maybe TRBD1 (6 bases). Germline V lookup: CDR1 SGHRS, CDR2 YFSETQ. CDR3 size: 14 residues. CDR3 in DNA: TGCGCCAGCAGCCCACCGGGACACACAGAAACGCAGTATTTT. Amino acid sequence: CASSPPGHTETQYF. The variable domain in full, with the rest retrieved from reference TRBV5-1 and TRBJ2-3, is KAGVTQTPRYLIKTRGQQVTLSCSPISGHRSVSWYQQTPGQGLQFLFEYFSETQRNKGNFPGRFSGRQFSNSRSEMNVSTLELGDSALYLCASSPPGHTETQYFGPGTRLTVL.

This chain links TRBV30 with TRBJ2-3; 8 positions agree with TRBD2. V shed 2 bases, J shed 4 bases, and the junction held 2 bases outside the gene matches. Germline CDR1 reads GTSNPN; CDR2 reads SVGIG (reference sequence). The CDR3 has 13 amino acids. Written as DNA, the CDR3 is TGTGCCTGGAGTCGGGGGGGGGCAGATACGCAGTATTTT. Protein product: CAWSRGGADTQYF.

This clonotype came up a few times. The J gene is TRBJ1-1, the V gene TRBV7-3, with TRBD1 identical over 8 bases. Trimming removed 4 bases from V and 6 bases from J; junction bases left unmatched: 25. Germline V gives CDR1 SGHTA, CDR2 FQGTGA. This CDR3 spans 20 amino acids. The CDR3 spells CASSSLGGGRGPDEAPEAFF. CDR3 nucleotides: TGTGCCAGCAGCTCACTGGGGGGTGGCAGGGGGCCAGATGAGGCCCCTGAAGCTTTCTTT.

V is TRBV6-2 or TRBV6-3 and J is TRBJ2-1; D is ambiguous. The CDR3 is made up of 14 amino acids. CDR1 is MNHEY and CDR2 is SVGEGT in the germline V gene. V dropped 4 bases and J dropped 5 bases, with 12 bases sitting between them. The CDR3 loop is CASSLSLNNNEQFF. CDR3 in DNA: TGTGCCAGCAGTTTAAGCCTCAATAACAATGAGCAGTTCTTC.

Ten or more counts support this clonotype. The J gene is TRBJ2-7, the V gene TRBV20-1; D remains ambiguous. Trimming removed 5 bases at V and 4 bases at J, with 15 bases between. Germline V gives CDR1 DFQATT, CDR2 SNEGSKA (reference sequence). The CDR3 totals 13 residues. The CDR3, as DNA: TGCAGTGCTCGCGGTGCCTACACTTACGAGCAGTACTTC. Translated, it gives CSARGAYTYEQYF.

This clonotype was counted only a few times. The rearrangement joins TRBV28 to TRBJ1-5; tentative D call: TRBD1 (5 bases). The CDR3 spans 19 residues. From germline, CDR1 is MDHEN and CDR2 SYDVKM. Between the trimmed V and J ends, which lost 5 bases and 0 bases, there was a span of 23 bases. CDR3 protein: CASSPGNLRAGFSNQPQHF. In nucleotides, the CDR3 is TGTGCCAGCAGTCCTGGGAACCTCAGGGCCGGGTTTAGCAATCAGCCCCAGCATTTT.

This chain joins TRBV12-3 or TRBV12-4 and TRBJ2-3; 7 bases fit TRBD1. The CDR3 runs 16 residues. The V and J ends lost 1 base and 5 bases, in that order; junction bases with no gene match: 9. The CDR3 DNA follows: TGTGCCAGCAGTTTAGGGGGCCGACAGGGTGGAGATACGCAGTATTTT. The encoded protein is CASSLGGRQGGDTQYF.

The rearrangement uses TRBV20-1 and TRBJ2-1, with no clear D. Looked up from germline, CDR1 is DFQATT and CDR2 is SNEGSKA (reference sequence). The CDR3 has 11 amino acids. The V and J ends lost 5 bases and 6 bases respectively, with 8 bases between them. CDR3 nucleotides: TGCAGTGCTCACTGGATCAATGAGCAGTTCTTC. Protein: CSAHWINEQFF.

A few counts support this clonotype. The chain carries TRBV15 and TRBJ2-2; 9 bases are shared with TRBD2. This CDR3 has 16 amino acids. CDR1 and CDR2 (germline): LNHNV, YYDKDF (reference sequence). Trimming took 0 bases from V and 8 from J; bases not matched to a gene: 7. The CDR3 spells CATSRDDGGGEGELFF. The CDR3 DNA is TGTGCCACCAGCAGAGATGATGGCGGGGGGGAGGGGGAGCTGTTTTTT.

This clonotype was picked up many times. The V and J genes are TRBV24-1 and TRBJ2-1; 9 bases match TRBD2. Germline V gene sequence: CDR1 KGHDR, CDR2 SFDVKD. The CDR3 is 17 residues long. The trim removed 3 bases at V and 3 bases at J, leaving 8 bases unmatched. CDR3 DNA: TGTGCCACCAGTGATACTGGTAGCGGGGGTGTCTACAATGAGCAGTTCTTC. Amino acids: CATSDTGSGGVYNEQFF.

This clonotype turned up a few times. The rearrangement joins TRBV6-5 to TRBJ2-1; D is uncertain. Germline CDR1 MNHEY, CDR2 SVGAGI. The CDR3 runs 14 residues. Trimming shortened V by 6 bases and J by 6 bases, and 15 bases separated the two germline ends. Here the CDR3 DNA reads TGTGCCAGCAGATCGCAGATTAAGTTCAATGAGCAGTTCTTC. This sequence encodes CASRSQIKFNEQFF.

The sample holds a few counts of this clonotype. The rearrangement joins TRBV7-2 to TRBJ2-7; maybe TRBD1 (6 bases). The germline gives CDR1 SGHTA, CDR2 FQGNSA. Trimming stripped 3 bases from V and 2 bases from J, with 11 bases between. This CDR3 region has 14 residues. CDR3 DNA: TGTGCCAGCAGCTTGGGAGACAGGCCCTACGAGCAGTACTTC. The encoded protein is CASSLGDRPYEQYF.

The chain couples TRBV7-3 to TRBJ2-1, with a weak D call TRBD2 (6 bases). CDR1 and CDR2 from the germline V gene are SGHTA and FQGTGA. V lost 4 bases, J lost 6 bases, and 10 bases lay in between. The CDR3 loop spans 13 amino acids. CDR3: CASSSSSANEQFF. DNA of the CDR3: TGTGCCAGCAGCTCTTCTAGCGCCAATGAGCAGTTCTTC.